Sequencing of this T cell receptor beta chain was carried out in a study of T cell repertoires in ileal Crohn's disease. Overall study context: Surgery for a complication: stricturing in 61%, penetrating in about 40%. Thiopurines (about ten) or anti-TNF agents (approximately 20) were given postoperatively to about half.

The CDR3 spans 15 residues. Between the trimmed V and J ends, which lost 0 bases and 5 bases, there was a span of 10 bases. Per the germline V gene, CDR1 is MNHEY and CDR2 is SMNVEV (reference sequence). Around 490 nanograms of biopsy DNA per sample underwent TCRB immunosequencing. Repertoires were generated with immunoSEQ multiplex PCR, while TCRdb's copy carries only in-frame clones and drops some. The data show roughly 5,000 clones, with 80% to 85% seen just once and approximately 12% held by the top ten. Sample share makes this clone large. This receptor was identified in an adult with Crohn's disease. Sample: ileal tissue. The J gene is TRBJ1-4, the V gene TRBV27; TRBD1 might be the D (6 bases). CDR3 protein: CASSLSGTYNEKLFF. In DNA form, the CDR3 reads TGTGCCAGCAGTTTATCCGGGACATACAATGAAAAACTGTTTTTT.